These 6 T cell receptor beta chains share one sample of origin, sequenced in a study of T cell repertoires and HLA-DP antigens. No antigens are known for them. Sequencing was performed with immunoSEQ multiplex PCR; in TCRdb, only in-frame clones are kept and a portion is missing. This repertoire shows over 100,000 clones, 80% to 95% found once; its top ten account for 0.27%. Sequencing was done on a sample of CD4+ T cells from PBMCs. The receptors shown here come from a woman under 30 in good health and CMV-seronegative.

V usage is TRBV29-1 and J usage is TRBJ2-7, with 13 bases matching TRBD2. CDR3 length: 14 residues. With V trimmed by 6 bases and J by 6 bases, 8 bases remained unmatched. The V gene's germline CDR1 is SQVTM and CDR2 ANQGSEA. CDR3 amino acids: CSVDPGLAGSEQYF. The CDR3 coding sequence is TGCAGCGTGGACCCGGGACTAGCGGGATCCGAGCAGTACTTC.

V gene TRBV14 combines with J gene TRBJ2-5; TRBD2 matches at 7 bases. The germline V gene encodes CDR1 SGHDN and CDR2 FVKESK. Trimming removed 2 bases from V and 4 bases from J; junction bases left unmatched: 4. There are 14 residues in the CDR3. In DNA, the CDR3 is TGTGCCAGCAGCCAAATTACGGGAGGAGAGACCCAGTACTTC. This gives the protein CASSQITGGETQYF.

The chain employs TRBV28 and TRBJ1-2; D is unclear. Germline assignment: CDR1 MDHEN and CDR2 SYDVKM. The CDR3 is 15 residues long. With 7 bases removed from V and 8 bases from J, the gap between germline ends came to 23 bases. In DNA, the CDR3 is TGTGCCAGCAATCCTGTTACGAAATGGGCGTGGGGCTACACCTTC. Translation gives CASNPVTKWAWGYTF.

This clone occurred a few times. The CDR3 loop is CSVEAGQEAFF. The CDR3 nucleotides are TGCAGCGTTGAAGCGGGACAGGAAGCTTTCTTT. The rearrangement uses TRBV29-1 and TRBJ1-1, with TRBD1 matching over 7 bases. V gave up 1 base and J gave up 8 bases; unmatched junction bases: 1. Germline V gene data show CDR1 as SQVTM and CDR2 as ANQGSEA. CDR3 length: 11 residues.

V usage is TRBV9 and J usage is TRBJ2-3; 9 nucleotides line up with TRBD1. CDR1 SGDLS and CDR2 YYNGEE come from the germline V gene. With V trimmed by 3 bases and J by 3 bases, 5 bases remained unmatched. CDR3 length: 15 residues. CDR3 DNA sequence: TGTGCCAGCAGCGCCGGGACAGGGAAGACAGATACGCAGTATTTT. Translating gives CASSAGTGKTDTQYF.

CDR3 sequence (DNA): TGTGCCAGCAGCTTACTAGCGGGGGTATTCTCGAGCACAGATACGCAGTATTTT. Translating gives CASSLLAGVFSSTDTQYF. The chain carries TRBV5-5 and TRBJ2-3, with 11 positions matching TRBD2. With V trimmed by 2 bases and J by 0 bases, 8 bases remained unmatched. The CDR3 sequence is 18 residues long. CDR1 and CDR2 (germline): SGHKS, YYEKEE (reference sequence).